These 10 T cell receptor beta chains were all obtained from the same sample, sequenced in a study of beta chain features in type 1 diabetes. Whole-study results and caveats: Moderate yet significant TCRB CDR3 shortening was seen in Type 1 diabetes patients in all four CD4+ subsets.

Reverse transcribing all isolated RNA meant expressed TCRB transcripts were sequenced. The method was immunoSEQ multiplex PCR; TCRdb's version includes in-frame clones alone and lacks a portion of them. In the table there are around 41,000 clones, over 50% of which are singletons. Their antigen targets remain unknown. The sequencing input was Tregs from blood. These TCRs come from a man aged 30 to 45 with type 1 diabetes. Some clones in this sample may be carry-over from other donors' samples.

The chain carries TRBV6-1 and TRBJ2-7; D is unresolved. The CDR3 length is 15 residues. Deletions cut 3 bases from V and 2 bases from J, with 14 bases between. The germline V gene has CDR1 MNHNS and CDR2 SASEGT. The CDR3 region has the DNA TGTGCCAGCAGTGATTTGAACGGTGGGCCCTACGAGCAGTACTTC. It yields the protein CASSDLNGGPYEQYF.

The chain joins TRBV5-1 to TRBJ2-6; D is perhaps TRBD1 (6 bases). Trimming took off 0 bases at V and 2 bases at J, with 6 bases between the two ends. The CDR3 length is 15 residues. The germline gives CDR1 SGHRS, CDR2 YFSETQ. The CDR3 reads CASSLGTAGANVLTF. CDR3 nucleotide sequence: TGCGCCAGCAGCTTGGGGACAGCTGGGGCCAACGTCCTGACTTTC.

The rearrangement uses TRBV11-1 and TRBJ2-7; 9 nucleotides agree with TRBD1. There are 16 residues in the CDR3. J lost 0 bases, V lost 2 bases, and 5 bases had no gene match. Germline loops: CDR1 SGHAT, CDR2 FQDESV (reference sequence). CDR3 coding DNA: TGTGCCAGCAGCTTATCCCGGGACAGGGCCTCCTACGAGCAGTACTTC. It encodes CASSLSRDRASYEQYF.

This chain connects TRBV27 to TRBJ2-6; tentative D call: TRBD2 (6 bases). Trimming left V 6 bases short and J 0 bases short, with 12 bases between. The length of the CDR3 is 16 residues. Looked up from germline, CDR1 is MNHEY and CDR2 is SMNVEV (reference sequence). CDR3 sequence (DNA): TGTGCCAGCAGGAGCGGGTCCCTCTCTGGGGCCAACGTCCTGACTTTC. Its translation is CASRSGSLSGANVLTF.

J is TRBJ2-4 and V is TRBV7-2; 9 positions match TRBD2. The CDR3 loop spans 15 amino acids. The V gene's germline CDR1 is SGHTA and CDR2 FQGNSA. J gave up 6 bases and V 5 bases, and 8 bases lay outside the gene matches. Written as DNA, the CDR3 is TGTGCCAGCAGCGCCAGAGGAGCGGGGGGAAACATTCAGTACTTC. As protein: CASSARGAGGNIQYF.

The V gene is TRBV28, the J gene TRBJ1-6; the D is unclear. The V end was cut by 3 bases, the J end by 9 bases, with 12 bases between. From germline, CDR1 is MDHEN and CDR2 SYDVKM. This CDR3 has 14 amino acids. CDR3 protein: CASSLSGIGSPLHF. The CDR3 DNA reads as TGTGCCAGCAGTTTGTCCGGGATCGGTTCACCCCTCCACTTT.

The J gene is TRBJ2-1, the V gene TRBV6-5, with D perhaps TRBD1 (5 bases). Germline V gene sequence: CDR1 MNHEY, CDR2 SVGAGI. Deletions cut 2 bases from V and 4 bases from J, with 15 bases between. The CDR3 runs 16 residues. The CDR3 bases are TGTGCCAGCAGTTACCAACGACAGTCTCATTACAATGAGCAGTTCTTC. It is translated as CASSYQRQSHYNEQFF.

CDR3 coding DNA: TGTGCCACAAAAGCTACAGGGGTCGGGTACGAGCAGTACTTC. Protein: CATKATGVGYEQYF. The rearrangement links TRBV19 to TRBJ2-7; 7 nucleotides match TRBD1. Unmatched junction bases numbered 13, after V lost 10 bases and J lost 4 bases. The CDR3 sequence is 14 residues long. Looked up from germline, CDR1 is LNHDA and CDR2 is SQIVND (reference sequence).

The chain uses TRBV18 and TRBJ1-5; TRBD1 matches 7 bases. The trim removed 2 bases at V and 2 bases at J, leaving 9 bases unmatched. Germline-derived CDR1 and CDR2 are KGHSH and LQKENI. This CDR3 has 17 amino acids. Here the CDR3 DNA reads TGTGCCAGCTCACCAGGGACAGCGCAGGGTGGCAATCAGCCCCAGCATTTT. Translating gives CASSPGTAQGGNQPQHF.

This clone was counted a few times. V and J are TRBV28 and TRBJ2-6; 7 bases are a match to TRBD1. CDR1 is MDHEN, CDR2 SYDVKM, per germline. V lost 5 bases, J lost 0 bases, and 4 bases stayed unmatched. The CDR3 runs to 16 residues. CDR3 in amino acids: CASSLTGDSGANVLTF. CDR3 nucleotide sequence: TGTGCCAGCAGTCTTACAGGGGACTCTGGGGCCAACGTCCTGACTTTC.